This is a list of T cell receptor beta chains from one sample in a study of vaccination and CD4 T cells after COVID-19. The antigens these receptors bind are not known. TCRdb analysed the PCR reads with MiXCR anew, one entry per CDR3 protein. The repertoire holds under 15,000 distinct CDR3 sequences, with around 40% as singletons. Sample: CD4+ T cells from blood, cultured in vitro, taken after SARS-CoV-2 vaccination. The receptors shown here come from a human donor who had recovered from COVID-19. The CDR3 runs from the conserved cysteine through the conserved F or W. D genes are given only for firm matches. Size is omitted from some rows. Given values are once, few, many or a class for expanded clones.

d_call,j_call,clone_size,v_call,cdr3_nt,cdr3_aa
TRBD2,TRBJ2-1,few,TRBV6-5,TGTGCCAGCAGTTACTCTGCGGGGCGGGGGGTCTACAATGAGCAGTTCTTC,CASSYSAGRGVYNEQFF
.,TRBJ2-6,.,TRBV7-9,TGTGCCAGCGGATCGTCTGCTGGGGCCAACGTCCTGACTTTC,CASGSSAGANVLTF
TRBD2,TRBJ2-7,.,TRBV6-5,TGTGCCAGCAGTTCTTACAGGGTGCAGCGGGAGTACTACGAGCAGTACTTC,CASSSYRVQREYYEQYF
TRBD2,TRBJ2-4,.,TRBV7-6,TGTGCCAGCAGCCCCCCGACTAGCGGGATGGACATTCAGTACTTC,CASSPPTSGMDIQYF
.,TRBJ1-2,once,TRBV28,TGTGCCAGCAGTCTAAGTGCGATCTATGGCTACACCTTC,CASSLSAIYGYTF
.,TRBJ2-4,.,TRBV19,TGTGCCAGTAGTCCTACAGAGCATCTAGCCAAAAACATTCAGTACTTC,CASSPTEHLAKNIQYF
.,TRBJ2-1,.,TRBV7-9,TGTGCCAGCAGCCCTTACAATGAGCAGTTCTTC,CASSPYNEQFF
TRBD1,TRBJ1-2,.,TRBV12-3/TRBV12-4,TGTCTATCAGGGGACAGGGAAACCCCTAACTATGGCTACACCTTC,CLSGDRETPNYGYTF
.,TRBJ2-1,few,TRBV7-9,TGTGCCAGCAGCTTCCCGAGAAATGAGCAGTTCTTC,CASSFPRNEQFF
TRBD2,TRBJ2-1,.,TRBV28,TGTGCCAGCAGTTTATTATCTAGCGGGAGGATATACAATGAGCAGTTCTTC,CASSLLSSGRIYNEQFF
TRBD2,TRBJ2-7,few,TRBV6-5,TGTGCCAGCAGTTACGAGACTAGCGGGAGTTACGAGCAGTACTTC,CASSYETSGSYEQYF